The clone carrying this T cell receptor (beta chain) has more than one count but fewer than ten. The data stem from a study of blood T cell repertoires in COVID-19. About the study: The study drew acute and convalescent COVID-19 samples from the United States, Italy and Spain. T cells, B-cell-depleted T cells, or PBMCs supplied cDNA or gDNA.

The CDR3 is 15 residues long. V trimming: 5 bases; J trimming: 4 bases; junction bases outside the gene matches: 7. The germline gives CDR1 MNHEY, CDR2 SMNVEV (reference sequence). Source study methods: Nucleated cell number was recorded as an estimate derived from reference gene primer amplification. The assay was immunoSEQ multiplex PCR, and TCRdb's table has in-frame clones only and misses some. The V and J calls and clone size were taken over from that table, and D and trimming were inferred from the DNA. The data show about 220,000 clones, with 80% seen just once and around 13% held by the top ten.

The chain is built from TRBV27 and TRBJ1-3, with 8 bases fitting TRBD1. Input material: peripheral blood. This receptor was taken from a human donor in a cohort sampled during active COVID-19. The DNA of the CDR3 is TGTGCCAGCAGTAAACAGGGGGGGACGGGAAACACCATATATTTT. Translation: CASSKQGGTGNTIYF.